Sequencing of this T cell receptor (beta chain) was carried out in a study of T cell repertoires in cytomegalovirus infection. The overall study: Evidence of both CMV infection and a matching HLA type came from public TCR beta signatures.

TCRdb reanalysed the reads using MiXCR and keeps one entry per CDR3 protein. The sample shows 700,000 to 850,000 distinct CDR3 sequences, approximately 29% of them seen only once. This clonotype was counted only a few times. The antigen remains unidentified. The material sequenced was cultured CD8+ T cells from PBMCs, taken from culture after CMV antigen stimulation. The TCR sequence derives from a human donor in good health (CMV status not recorded). Some clones in this sample may be carry-over from other donors' samples.

In DNA form, the CDR3 reads TGCGCCAGCAGCCAAGATCGGGGTCAGCCCCAGCATTTT. It specifies CASSQDRGQPQHF. The V call is TRBV4-3, the J call TRBJ1-5; no definite D call. The CDR3 is 13 amino acids. From germline, CDR1 is LGHNA and CDR2 YSLEER. The ends were cut back, 0 bases at V and 6 bases at J, with 6 bases in the middle.